This entry concerns a single T cell receptor beta chain. Libraries were prepared by immunoSEQ multiplex PCR; TCRdb keeps only in-frame clonotypes and omits some of them. Here the sample spans more than 90,000 clones, 87% being singletons. The data are from a study of T cell responses to AZD1222 COVID-19 vaccine. The CDR3 is 13 residues long. V lost 7 bases and J 7 bases, leaving 13 bases between the germline ends. The germline CDR1 and CDR2 sequences are LNHDA and SQIVND (reference sequence). This chain links TRBV19 with TRBJ1-4; TRBD1 might be the D (6 bases). The sequences come from peripheral blood, collected 28 days after the second AZD1222 dose. This clonotype was sampled from an adult who received the AZD1222 COVID-19 vaccine. CDR3 nucleotides: TGTGCCAGTAACTCTCGACAGGTTGAAAAACTGTTTTTT. Translation: CASNSRQVEKLFF. The full variable domain, rest sourced from reference TRBV19 and TRBJ1-4, is DGGITQSPKYLFRKEGQNVTLSCEQNLNHDAMYWYRQDPGQGLRLIYYSQIVNDFQKGDIAEGYSVSREKKESFPLTVTSAQKNPTAFYLCASNSRQVEKLFFGSGTQLSVL.